Following are 19 T cell receptor beta chains from one sample sequenced in a study of cytomegalovirus exposure and HLA in healthy donors. 13 Jbeta primers and 60 Vbeta primers were used for the PCR. Profiled with immunoSEQ multiplex PCR; TCRdb holds only in-frame clones, not every one. The sample carries 100,000 to 150,000 clones, about 76% recorded once. The specimen sequenced was PBMCs. These receptors were taken from a man between 35 and 55 years old in good health and CMV-seropositive.

Within the sample, this clone is medium-sized (0.01 to 0.1%). The V gene is TRBV11-2, the J gene TRBJ2-7; 9 bases agree with TRBD1. CDR3 length equals 15 residues. The V gene end was trimmed by 5 bases and the J gene end by 2 bases; junction bases not matched to a gene: 7. Germline V CDR1 and CDR2: SGHAT, FQNNGV. In DNA form, the CDR3 reads TGTGCCAGCAGCACCCACAGGGGGCGCGCCTACGAGCAGTACTTC. This sequence encodes CASSTHRGRAYEQYF.

The rearrangement joins TRBV2 to TRBJ2-5, with 7 nucleotides matching TRBD1. The germline V gene encodes CDR1 SNHLY and CDR2 FYNNEI. Trimming took 6 bases from V and 0 from J; bases not matched to a gene: 4. The CDR3 totals 14 residues. DNA of the CDR3: TGTGCCAGCAGCCCGGGACAGCACCAAGAGACCCAGTACTTC. Translating gives CASSPGQHQETQYF.

The chain links TRBV7-2 to TRBJ1-2, with TRBD1 identical over 10 bases. This CDR3 contains 14 residues. V lost 5 bases and J lost 6; bases outside the gene matches: 6. The V gene's germline CDR1 is SGHTA and CDR2 FQGNSA. CDR3 DNA sequence: TGTGCCAGCAGCCTCGACAGGGGGCATGATGGCTACACCTTC. This translates into CASSLDRGHDGYTF.

This chain connects TRBV29-1 to TRBJ1-5, with 8 bases fitting TRBD1. After removal of 6 bases from V and 5 bases from J, the junction contained 9 bases not matched to a gene. This CDR3 has 14 residues. The germline V gene encodes CDR1 SQVTM and CDR2 ANQGSEA. CDR3 DNA sequence: TGCAGCGTCGGACAGGGAACACGGGATCAGCCCCAGCATTTT. Encoded protein: CSVGQGTRDQPQHF. The variable domain in full, completed from reference TRBV29-1 and TRBJ1-5, reads SAVISQKPSRDICQRGTSLTIQCQVDSQVTMMFWYRQQPGQSLTLIATANQGSEATYESGFVIDKFPISRPNLTFSTLTVSNMSPEDSSIYLCSVGQGTRDQPQHFGDGTRLSIL.

The gene calls are TRBV9 and TRBJ2-3, with 9 bases identical to TRBD2. V lost 1 base and J lost 8; bases outside the gene matches: 5. From germline, CDR1 is SGDLS and CDR2 YYNGEE. The CDR3 contains 14 residues. The DNA for the CDR3 is TGTGCCAGCAGCGTACGCGGGGGGGCGGGTACGCAGTATTTT. Translating gives CASSVRGGAGTQYF.

There are a few counts of this clone. The same CDR3 also results from other DNA sequences found in this sample. The J gene is TRBJ1-2, the V gene TRBV28, with D perhaps matching TRBD1 (5 bases). V was shortened by 6 bases and J by 3 bases, with 14 bases between the two germline ends. CDR3 size: 14 residues. In germline, CDR1 is MDHEN, CDR2 SYDVKM. For the CDR3, the DNA is TGTGCCAGCAGCCTCGACAGAACATACTATGGCTACACCTTC. Protein: CASSLDRTYYGYTF.

This clone has just a few counts. The gene calls are TRBV5-5 and TRBJ2-7; tentative D call: TRBD2 (5 bases). The V end was cut by 1 base, the J end by 0 bases, with 11 bases between. This CDR3 comprises 15 residues. Germline CDR1 is SGHKS and CDR2 is YYEKEE (reference sequence). In DNA, the CDR3 is TGTGCCAGCAGCTTGCAGGCGACTACCTCCTACGAGCAGTACTTC. It codes for CASSLQATTSYEQYF.

The chain has TRBV27 and TRBJ1-4; 7 nucleotides line up with TRBD1. This CDR3 spans 15 amino acids. V shed 5 bases and J 4 bases; nucleotides not matched to a gene: 7. Germline CDR1 reads MNHEY; CDR2 reads SMNVEV (reference sequence). The CDR3 coding sequence is TGTGCCAGCAGTCTGGACAGGCGCGGTAATGAAAAACTGTTTTTT. It specifies CASSLDRRGNEKLFF.

The genes are TRBV6-1 and TRBJ2-7; D gene uncertain. CDR3 length: 12 amino acids. With 0 bases removed from V and 6 bases from J, the gap between germline ends came to 6 bases. The germline V gene encodes CDR1 MNHNS and CDR2 SASEGT. The CDR3 protein is CASSEAYSEQYF. The CDR3 DNA sequence: TGTGCCAGCAGTGAAGCGTATTCCGAGCAGTACTTC.

The chain couples TRBV19 to TRBJ2-2; 9 nucleotides line up with TRBD1. CDR3 length: 15 amino acids. Per the germline V gene, CDR1 is LNHDA and CDR2 is SQIVND (reference sequence). Trimming removed 3 bases from V and 4 bases from J; junction bases left unmatched: 3. The CDR3 nucleotides are TGTGCCAGTAGTATCAAGGGACAGGGCACCGGGGAGCTGTTTTTT. This gives the protein CASSIKGQGTGELFF.

The chain carries TRBV19 and TRBJ2-5; tentatively, D is TRBD1 (5 bases). CDR1 and CDR2 from the germline V gene are LNHDA and SQIVND (reference sequence). The CDR3 has 14 residues. Trimming removed 3 bases at V and 2 bases at J, with 10 bases between. The CDR3 is CASSIQGLQETQYF. As DNA, the CDR3 is TGTGCCAGTAGTATCCAGGGCTTGCAAGAGACCCAGTACTTC. The full variable domain, its missing parts supplied by reference TRBV19 and TRBJ2-5, is DGGITQSPKYLFRKEGQNVTLSCEQNLNHDAMYWYRQDPGQGLRLIYYSQIVNDFQKGDIAEGYSVSREKKESFPLTVTSAQKNPTAFYLCASSIQGLQETQYFGPGTRLLVL.

This clone was picked up a small number of times. The chain is built from TRBV28 and TRBJ2-3, with 9 bases that match TRBD2. V was clipped by 5 bases and J by 4 bases; unmatched bases: 10. CDR1 is MDHEN, CDR2 SYDVKM, per germline. The length of the CDR3 is 16 residues. CDR3 residues: CASSPVAGAEADTQYF. CDR3 sequence (DNA): TGTGCCAGCAGTCCCGTAGCGGGGGCTGAAGCAGATACGCAGTATTTT. The whole variable domain, filled in from reference TRBV28 and TRBJ2-3, reads DVKVTQSSRYLVKRTGEKVFLECVQDMDHENMFWYRQDPGLGLRLIYFSYDVKMKEKGDIPEGYSVSREKKERFSLILESASTNQTSMYLCASSPVAGAEADTQYFGPGTRLTVL.

V and J are TRBV5-1 and TRBJ1-1, with D perhaps TRBD1 (5 bases). Germline loops: CDR1 SGHRS, CDR2 YFSETQ. The length of the CDR3 is 14 residues. Trimming took 9 bases from V and 6 from J, leaving 21 bases between them. CDR3 DNA sequence: TGCGCCACCAGAGGGGAGGTCGGATACGCTGAAGCTTTCTTT. It yields the protein CATRGEVGYAEAFF.

The V call is TRBV28, the J call TRBJ1-6; no clear D. Germline CDR1 MDHEN, CDR2 SYDVKM. The CDR3 runs 13 residues. V was cut by 10 bases and J by 5 bases, with 12 bases left in between. In DNA, the CDR3 is TGTGCCATCCTAAGCGAAAATAATTCACCCCTCCACTTT. Its translation: CAILSENNSPLHF.

The J gene is TRBJ2-5, the V gene TRBV30, with 10 positions matching TRBD2. The CDR3 runs 18 residues. The V gene end was trimmed by 2 bases and the J gene end by 2 bases; junction bases not matched to a gene: 14. Germline-derived CDR1 and CDR2 are GTSNPN and SVGIG (reference sequence). The CDR3 DNA reads TGTGCCTGGAGTCTTATCGCCTCGTGGACTAGCGGTCAAGAGACCCAGTACTTC. Protein sequence: CAWSLIASWTSGQETQYF.

The V and J genes are TRBV5-1 and TRBJ1-2, with D possibly TRBD1 on 6 matching bases. CDR3 length: 14 amino acids. CDR1 SGHRS and CDR2 YFSETQ come from the germline V gene. Trimming stripped 6 bases from V and 4 bases from J, with 16 bases between. This CDR3 is CASTYRDRSYGYTF. CDR3 DNA sequence: TGCGCCAGCACCTACAGGGATAGGAGCTATGGCTACACCTTC.

V usage is TRBV5-1 and J usage is TRBJ2-3; maybe TRBD1 (6 bases). Looked up from germline, CDR1 is SGHRS and CDR2 is YFSETQ. V shed 5 bases and J shed 4 bases, with 14 bases lying between them. The CDR3 has 14 residues. The CDR3 sequence: CASSQQGRADTQYF. CDR3 nucleotide sequence: TGCGCCAGCAGTCAACAGGGTAGGGCAGATACGCAGTATTTT.

The V call is TRBV6-6, the J call TRBJ2-1, with 7 positions matching TRBD1. Trimming cost V 4 bases and J 1 base; bases outside gene matches: 1. Germline V gene data show CDR1 as MNHNY and CDR2 as SVGAGI (reference sequence). The CDR3 contains 14 residues. The chain's CDR3 is CASSSTGSYNEQFF. CDR3 nucleotides: TGTGCCAGCAGTTCGACAGGGTCCTACAATGAGCAGTTCTTC.

The chain links TRBV6-5 to TRBJ1-1; D perhaps matches TRBD1 (6 bases). Per the germline V gene, CDR1 is MNHEY and CDR2 is SVGAGI. Trimming took 10 bases from V and 0 from J, leaving 12 bases between them. CDR3 length: 13 amino acids. The CDR3 DNA follows: TGTGCCATCAGACAGGTAATGAACACTGAAGCTTTCTTT. Translated, it gives CAIRQVMNTEAFF.